Listed below are T cell receptor beta chains from one sample, sequenced in a study of T cell clones after liver transplantation. Using immunoSEQ multiplex PCR, the repertoire was profiled, and TCRdb retains in-frame clones only, with some absent. The repertoire holds about 8,900 clones, with over 60% as singletons. This material consisted of CD8+ T cells from blood, taken at the approximately 16-month timepoint. The receptors were sampled from a human patient who received a liver transplant. Some T cells may be supplied by the graft donor. Each CDR3 is given with its conserved first and last residue. The D gene is left open where the match is weak. Only some rows state a clone size, as once, few, many or a class for expanded clones.

15	TRBV11-3	TRBJ1-1	once	-	TGTGCCAGCAGCTTAGATCGGGGTAGGGACACTGAAGCTTTCTTT	CASSLDRGRDTEAFF
14	TRBV10-3	TRBJ1-3	-	TRBD1	TGTGCCATCACCGGACAGGGAGATGGAAACACCATATATTTT	CAITGQGDGNTIYF
14	TRBV9	TRBJ2-2	-	-	TGTGCCAGCAGCTGGGGGGTTGGCACCGGGGAGCTGTTTTTT	CASSWGVGTGELFF
15	TRBV5-8	TRBJ1-3	-	-	TGTGCCAGCAGCTTGGTTTGGGGATCTGGAAACACCATATATTTT	CASSLVWGSGNTIYF
14	TRBV6-6	TRBJ2-2	few	-	TGTGCCAGCAGTGATACAGGGTTTAACGGGGAGCTGTTTTTT	CASSDTGFNGELFF
14	TRBV4-3	TRBJ2-3	few	-	TGCGCCAGCAGCCAAGATCGAAACACAGATACGCAGTATTTT	CASSQDRNTDTQYF
14	TRBV5-1	TRBJ2-5	-	-	TGCGCCAGCAGCCCCTACAGGGATGGAAAGACCCAGTACTTC	CASSPYRDGKTQYF
15	TRBV7-9	TRBJ1-5	-	-	TGTGCCAGCAGCTCCGGGACGGAGCATAATCAGCCCCAGCATTTT	CASSSGTEHNQPQHF
16	TRBV7-9	TRBJ1-2	few	-	TGTGCCAGCAGCTTAGAGGAGGGGTACCCCACCTATGGCTACACCTTC	CASSLEEGYPTYGYTF
14	TRBV7-8	TRBJ1-5	few	-	TGTGCCAGCAGCTTACAGGGTCGGAATCAGCCCCAGCATTTT	CASSLQGRNQPQHF
16	TRBV13	TRBJ2-7	once	TRBD1	TGTGCCAGCAGCTTATCGTCAAGGGACAGAAACTACGAGCAGTACTTC	CASSLSSRDRNYEQYF
14	TRBV6-5	TRBJ1-1	-	-	TGTGCCAGCAGTTACTCGACGATGGGGGTTAAAGCTTTCTTT	CASSYSTMGVKAFF
13	TRBV27	TRBJ2-7	-	-	TGTGCCAGCAGTTTAGGGGGGCATTACGAGCAGTACTTC	CASSLGGHYEQYF
18	TRBV27	TRBJ2-7	medium-sized	TRBD1	TGTGCCAGCCCGTTACCGACAGGGGGGCCCTCAAGCTCCTACGAGCAGTACTTC	CASPLPTGGPSSSYEQYF
15	TRBV6-6	TRBJ2-1	-	-	TGTGCCAGCAGTTCTACAGGGAGCTCCTACAATGAGCAGTTCTTC	CASSSTGSSYNEQFF
13	TRBV19	TRBJ2-1	once	TRBD2	TGTGCCAGTAGCGGGAGGGCGGACAATGAGCAGTTCTTC	CASSGRADNEQFF
15	TRBV4-3	TRBJ1-2	-	-	TGCGCCAGCAGCCAAGATCGGGGGGCCGGGGATGGCTACACCTTC	CASSQDRGAGDGYTF
15	TRBV25-1	TRBJ2-5	few	-	TGTGCCAGCAGTGAATTCACGGGGTACCAAGAGACCCAGTACTTC	CASSEFTGYQETQYF
17	TRBV7-8	TRBJ2-1	-	-	TGTGCCAGCAGCTTAGATTCTGGCGCGAACTTGGCGAATGAGCAGTTCTTC	CASSLDSGANLANEQFF
13	TRBV27	TRBJ1-2	-	TRBD1	TGTGCCAGCAGTCCCGGACAGGGCTATGGCTACACCTTC	CASSPGQGYGYTF
14	TRBV28	TRBJ1-2	few	-	TGTGCCAGCAGTCCCCTGGCCCGGTCATATGGCTACACCTTC	CASSPLARSYGYTF
13	TRBV19	TRBJ1-5	medium-sized	-	TGTGCCAGTCAATGGGGGGGCAATCAGCCCCAGCATTTT	CASQWGGNQPQHF
17	TRBV19	TRBJ2-1	few	-	TGTGCCAGTAGTATAGAGCCCCCCGGGAGCTCCTACAATGAGCAGTTCTTC	CASSIEPPGSSYNEQFF
13	TRBV4-3	TRBJ2-1	-	-	TGCGCCAGCAGTTACGGACAGCCTAATGAGCAGTTCTTC	CASSYGQPNEQFF
13	TRBV7-9	TRBJ2-1	-	-	TGTGCCAGCAGCTCCAGTAGCCACAATGAGCAGTTCTTC	CASSSSSHNEQFF
13	TRBV19	TRBJ2-7	-	-	TGTGCCAGTAGTACGGAAAATTGGGACGAGCAGTACTTC	CASSTENWDEQYF
12	TRBV30	TRBJ2-1	-	-	TGTGCCTGGAGTGTAATGGACAATGAGCAGTTCTTC	CAWSVMDNEQFF
15	TRBV28	TRBJ1-5	once	TRBD1	TGTGCCAGCAGTCTAACCCGGGACAGGGTGAAGCCCCAGCATTTT	CASSLTRDRVKPQHF
16	TRBV2	TRBJ1-4	-	-	TGTGCCAGCAGTGAGAACCCAGGTGCAACTAATGAAAAACTGTTTTTT	CASSENPGATNEKLFF
17	TRBV11-2	TRBJ2-3	-	TRBD2	TGTGCCAGCAGCTTAGGTGTGACTAGCGTTGTCACAGATACGCAGTATTTT	CASSLGVTSVVTDTQYF
15	TRBV4-1	TRBJ1-5	-	-	TGCGCCAGCAGCCAAGACGGCAATAGCAATCAGCCCCAGCATTTT	CASSQDGNSNQPQHF
14	TRBV28	TRBJ1-2	-	-	TGTGCCAGCAGTTTAGACACCGCTTTCTATGGCTACACCTTC	CASSLDTAFYGYTF
15	TRBV6-1	TRBJ2-5	-	TRBD2	TGTGCCAGCAGTGAATCTAGCGGGGGGGCAGAGACCCAGTACTTC	CASSESSGGAETQYF
15	TRBV27	TRBJ2-1	medium-sized	-	TGTGCCAGCAGTCCCTTAGCGGAGATATACAATGAGCAGTTCTTC	CASSPLAEIYNEQFF
19	TRBV11-3	TRBJ2-1	few	TRBD2	TGTGCCAGCAGCTTACTTGGGCGGGAGGGGCCGCTATCCTACAATGAGCAGTTCTTC	CASSLLGREGPLSYNEQFF
15	TRBV6-1	TRBJ2-2	-	TRBD1	TGTGCCAGCAGTGAAGGGACAGGGGACACCGGGGAGCTGTTTTTT	CASSEGTGDTGELFF
15	TRBV19	TRBJ1-2	-	TRBD1	TGTGCCAGTAGTGGTCTGACAGGGGAGAACTATGGCTACACCTTC	CASSGLTGENYGYTF
13	TRBV2	TRBJ2-1	-	-	TGTGCCAGCGCCCCGACTTCCTACAATGAGCAGTTCTTC	CASAPTSYNEQFF
15	TRBV6-1	TRBJ2-7	-	-	TGTGCCAGCAGCGACCACAGGGACGCCTCCTACGAGCAGTACTTC	CASSDHRDASYEQYF
15	TRBV5-5	TRBJ2-3	-	TRBD2	TGTGCCAGCAGCCCCGGGGGGGTGGGCACAGATACGCAGTATTTT	CASSPGGVGTDTQYF
15	TRBV7-9	TRBJ2-2	-	-	TGTGCCAGCAGTCCACCCGGGACAACGGCCGGGGAGCTGTTTTTT	CASSPPGTTAGELFF